Below, 17 T cell receptor beta chains from the same sample are listed, as sequenced in a study of T cells in Graves' hyperthyroidism and ophthalmopathy. TCR beta CDR3 region amplification was performed from RNA transcripts. Using the HTBI primer set, a first-round RT-PCR was run on the TCR CDR3. MiXCR, run by TCRdb on the multiplex PCR reads, gives a single entry per CDR3 protein. The data contain 250,000 to 300,000 distinct CDR3 sequences, approximately 15% of them singletons. Sequencing input: blood. Receptors originate from a woman aged 55-69 years with Graves' ophthalmopathy.

In its sample, this clonotype was seen many times. V and J are TRBV27 and TRBJ2-1, with 9 bases fitting TRBD2. From germline, CDR1 is MNHEY and CDR2 SMNVEV (reference sequence). There are 18 residues in the CDR3. Germline trimming cut 6 bases from V and 8 bases from J; bases unmatched to any gene: 20. CDR3 sequence: CASSSITLLSGSGDEQFF. As DNA, the CDR3 is TGTGCCAGCAGCTCGATCACCCTCCTTAGCGGGAGTGGCGATGAGCAGTTCTTC.

Only a few counts were recorded for this clonotype. V is TRBV3-1 and J is TRBJ2-6, with TRBD1 matching over 9 bases. Trimming removed 7 bases from V and 0 bases from J; junction bases left unmatched: 7. The CDR3 length is 17 residues. The germline V gene encodes CDR1 LGHDT and CDR2 YNNKEL (reference sequence). The CDR3 DNA reads as TGTGCCAGCAAATTGGGACAGGGCGTCTCTGGGGCCAACGTCCTGACTTTC. Its translation: CASKLGQGVSGANVLTF.

The chain uses TRBV29-1 and TRBJ2-3, with 7 bases aligning to TRBD1. Trimming cost V 4 bases and J 12 bases; bases outside gene matches: 7. CDR1 and CDR2 from the germline V gene are SQVTM and ANQGSEA. This CDR3 comprises 11 residues. CDR3 bases: TGCAGCGTTGCGCTAAAGGGGGCTCAGTATTTT. Its protein product is CSVALKGAQYF.

The sample holds a few counts of this clonotype. For the CDR3, the DNA is TGTGCCAGCAGCTTACAACTTCCCTCTGGAAACACCATATATTTT. This encodes CASSLQLPSGNTIYF. This chain uses TRBV7-2 with TRBJ1-3; D gene unclear. Germline V CDR1 and CDR2: SGHTA, FQGNSA. With 2 bases removed from V and 0 bases from J, the gap between germline ends came to 8 bases. This CDR3 spans 15 amino acids. Full variable domain (outside the CDR3, taken from reference TRBV7-2 and TRBJ1-3): GAGVSQSPSNKVTEKGKDVELRCDPISGHTALYWYRQSLGQGLEFLIYFQGNSAPDKSGLPSDRFSAERTGGSVSTLTIQRTQQEDSAVYLCASSLQLPSGNTIYFGEGSWLTVV.

Ten or more counts support this clonotype. The genes are TRBV10-3 and TRBJ2-3; TRBD1 matches 9 bases. V lost 6 bases, J lost 3 bases, and 7 bases stayed unmatched. The CDR3 contains 15 residues. Germline CDR1 and CDR2: ENHRY and SYGVKD. CDR3 in DNA: TGTGCCATCAGGGATCCAGGGACAGGGACAGATACGCAGTATTTT. It encodes CAIRDPGTGTDTQYF.

This clonotype was counted at least ten times. The genes are TRBV28 and TRBJ2-7; D perhaps matches TRBD1 (5 bases). The V gene's germline CDR1 is MDHEN and CDR2 SYDVKM. The CDR3 runs 14 residues. The V and J ends lost 1 base and 1 base respectively, with 8 bases between them. The CDR3 sequence is CASSLSGPSYEQYF. DNA of the CDR3: TGTGCCAGCAGTTTATCAGGGCCGTCCTACGAGCAGTACTTC.

V and J are TRBV7-9 and TRBJ1-2; D is perhaps TRBD1 (5 bases). The CDR3 has 13 amino acids. Per the germline V gene, CDR1 is SEHNR and CDR2 is FQNEAQ (reference sequence). V was pared by 5 bases and J by 4 bases, with 11 bases between. Written as DNA, the CDR3 is TGTGCCAGCAGCGGCCGGGGCTCCTATGGCTACACCTTC. Its protein is CASSGRGSYGYTF.

The table lists this clonotype with a few counts. The CDR3 region has the DNA TGCGCCAGCAGCCGCGGAGGGTTTGGCCAAGATACGCAGTATTTT. Translated, it gives CASSRGGFGQDTQYF. The rearrangement links TRBV4-1 to TRBJ2-3; maybe TRBD2 (6 bases). Germline V CDR1 and CDR2: MGHRA, YSYEKL. V was pared by 4 bases and J by 5 bases, with 16 bases between. The CDR3 spans 15 residues.

In its sample, this clonotype was seen many times. The gene calls are TRBV20-1 and TRBJ1-5, with D possibly being TRBD1 (5 bases). The germline CDR1 and CDR2 sequences are DFQATT and SNEGSKA (reference sequence). The CDR3 sequence is 17 residues long. Trimming shortened V by 4 bases and J by 2 bases, and 21 bases separated the two germline ends. This CDR3 reads CSATKLIRVEGNQPQHF. The CDR3 DNA follows: TGCAGTGCTACCAAGCTGATCAGGGTTGAGGGCAATCAGCCCCAGCATTTT.

This clonotype was seen many times. The V and J genes are TRBV28 and TRBJ2-2; D possibly corresponds to TRBD2 (6 bases). Trimming removed 6 bases at V and 3 bases at J, with 11 bases between. The CDR3 sequence is 14 residues long. Germline CDR1 and CDR2: MDHEN and SYDVKM. The CDR3 sequence: CASRAGGDTGELFF. The CDR3 bases are TGTGCCAGCAGGGCCGGGGGAGACACCGGGGAGCTGTTTTTT. Full variable domain (missing parts from reference TRBV28 and TRBJ2-2): DVKVTQSSRYLVKRTGEKVFLECVQDMDHENMFWYRQDPGLGLRLIYFSYDVKMKEKGDIPEGYSVSREKKERFSLILESASTNQTSMYLCASRAGGDTGELFFGEGSRLTVL.

The chain has TRBV20-1 and TRBJ1-2, with D perhaps TRBD1 (5 bases). Germline CDR1 is DFQATT and CDR2 is SNEGSKA (reference sequence). V lost 0 bases and J 3 bases, leaving 11 bases between the germline ends. The CDR3 covers 14 residues. CDR3 in amino acids: CSARDLGADYGYTF. The CDR3 nucleotides are TGCAGTGCTAGAGATCTCGGGGCAGACTATGGCTACACCTTC.

This clonotype came up many times. V is TRBV20-1 and J is TRBJ1-3; no clear D gene. This CDR3 comprises 16 residues. The germline V gene encodes CDR1 DFQATT and CDR2 SNEGSKA (reference sequence). The ends were cut back, 0 bases at V and 0 bases at J, with 12 bases in the middle. The CDR3 spells CSARDSGPASGNTIYF. The CDR3 coding sequence is TGCAGTGCTAGAGATAGCGGGCCGGCCTCTGGAAACACCATATATTTT.

Comment on this clonotype: This may be a read error, as it is one base from a much larger clone. The genes are TRBV6-1 and TRBJ1-5; possible D gene TRBD1, 6 bases. The ends were cut back, 3 bases at V and 11 bases at J, with 23 bases in the middle. CDR1 is MNHNS, CDR2 SASEGT, per germline. The CDR3 loop spans 16 amino acids. The CDR3 loop reads CASSETTFTGIGAQHF. In DNA form, the CDR3 reads TGTGCCAGCAGTGAGACGACATTTACAGGGATCGGAGCCCAGCATTTT.

The table lists this clonotype with many counts. The chain couples TRBV6-2 or TRBV6-3 to TRBJ2-1; the D gene is possibly TRBD2 (5 bases). CDR1 is MNHEY, CDR2 SVGEGT, per germline. Trimming shortened V by 10 bases and J by 8 bases, and 18 bases separated the two germline ends. This CDR3 is built from 13 residues. The CDR3 bases are TGTGCCACCTTCCGGACGGGATCGCATGAGCAGTTCTTC. The encoded protein is CATFRTGSHEQFF.

This clonotype was detected many times. The V gene is TRBV15, the J gene TRBJ2-3; no clear D. V was clipped by 2 bases and J by 7 bases, with 10 bases between them. CDR3 length equals 13 residues. Per germline, CDR1 LNHNV and CDR2 YYDKDF (reference sequence). The CDR3: CATSRPDGYTQYF. CDR3 coding DNA: TGTGCCACCAGCAGACCCGACGGCTATACGCAGTATTTT.

The table lists this clonotype with many counts. V and J are TRBV9 and TRBJ2-1; 14 nucleotides align to TRBD2. V was clipped by 3 bases and J by 9 bases; unmatched bases: 5. Germline CDR1 reads SGDLS; CDR2 reads YYNGEE. The CDR3 contains 15 residues. CDR3 protein: CASSAGLAGAGEQFF. The DNA for the CDR3 is TGTGCCAGCAGCGCGGGACTAGCGGGAGCTGGTGAGCAGTTCTTC. The full variable domain, in which reference TRBV9 and TRBJ2-1 provide the parts outside the CDR3, is DSGVTQTPKHLITATGQRVTLRCSPRSGDLSVYWYQQSLDQGLQFLIQYYNGEERAKGNILERFSAQQFPDLHSELNLSSLELGDSALYFCASSAGLAGAGEQFFGPGTRLTVL.

This clonotype was seen only a few times. This chain connects TRBV7-2 to TRBJ1-2, with unresolved D. Trimming shortened V by 6 bases and J by 3 bases, and 11 bases separated the two germline ends. Looked up from germline, CDR1 is SGHTA and CDR2 is FQGNSA. The CDR3 length is 13 residues. The CDR3 DNA sequence: TGTGCCAGCAGTTCCGGGCCGGACTATGGCTACACCTTC. Its protein product is CASSSGPDYGYTF.